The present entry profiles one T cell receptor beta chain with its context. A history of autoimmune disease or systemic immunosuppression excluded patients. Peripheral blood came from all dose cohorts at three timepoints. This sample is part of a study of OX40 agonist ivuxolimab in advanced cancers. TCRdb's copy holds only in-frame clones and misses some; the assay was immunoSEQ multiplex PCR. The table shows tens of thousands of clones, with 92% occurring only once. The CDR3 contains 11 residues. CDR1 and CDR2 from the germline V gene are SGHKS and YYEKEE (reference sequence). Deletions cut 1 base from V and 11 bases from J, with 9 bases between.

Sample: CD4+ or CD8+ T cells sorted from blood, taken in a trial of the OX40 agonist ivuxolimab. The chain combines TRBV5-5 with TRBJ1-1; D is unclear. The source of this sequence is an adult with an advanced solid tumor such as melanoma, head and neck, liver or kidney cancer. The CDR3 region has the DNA TGTGCCAGCAGCTTGAACGGATTGGCTTTCTTT. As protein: CASSLNGLAFF.